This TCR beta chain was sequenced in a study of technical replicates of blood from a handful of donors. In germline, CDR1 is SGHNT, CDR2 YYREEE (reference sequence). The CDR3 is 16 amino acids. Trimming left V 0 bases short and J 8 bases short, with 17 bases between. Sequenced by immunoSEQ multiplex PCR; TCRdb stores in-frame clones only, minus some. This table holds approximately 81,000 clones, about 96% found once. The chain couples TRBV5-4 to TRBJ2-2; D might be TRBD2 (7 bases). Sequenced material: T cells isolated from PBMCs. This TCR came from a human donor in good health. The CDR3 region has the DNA TGTGCCAGCAGCTTGGCGCGGGGGCAAACCAAGGGGGAGCTGTTTTTT. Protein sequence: CASSLARGQTKGELFF. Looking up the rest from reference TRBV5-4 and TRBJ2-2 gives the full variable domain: ETGVTQSPTHLIKTRGQQVTLRCSSQSGHNTVSWYQQALGQGPQFIFQYYREEENGRGNFPPRFSGLQFPNYSSELNVNALELDDSALYLCASSLARGQTKGELFFGEGSRLTVL.